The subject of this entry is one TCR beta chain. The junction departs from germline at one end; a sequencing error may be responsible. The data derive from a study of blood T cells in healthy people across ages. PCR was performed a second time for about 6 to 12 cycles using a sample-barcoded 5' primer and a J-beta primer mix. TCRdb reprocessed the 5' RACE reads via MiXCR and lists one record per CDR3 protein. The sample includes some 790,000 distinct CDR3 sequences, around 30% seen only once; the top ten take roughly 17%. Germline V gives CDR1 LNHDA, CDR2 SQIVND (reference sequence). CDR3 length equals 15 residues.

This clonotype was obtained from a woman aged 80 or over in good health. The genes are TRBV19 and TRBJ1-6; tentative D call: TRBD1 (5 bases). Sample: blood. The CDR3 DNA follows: TGTGCCAGTAGTATGGCAGGGTCCTATAATTCACCCCGCCACTTT. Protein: CASSMAGSYNSPRHF.